The clone carrying this T cell receptor beta chain appeared once. The antigen remains undetermined. Relative to the germline gene, one junction end is altered; a read error may explain this. This specimen belongs to a study of tumor-infiltrating lymphocytes in primary liver carcinoma. The CDR3 consists of 17 residues. Germline V gene sequence: CDR1 MGHRA, CDR2 YSYEKL. Study conclusions and caveats: Relative to blood, tumors carried a significantly larger fraction of the repertoire in their top 250 clones (p = 0.039).

A primer in the constant region served to generate TCR beta cDNA from 500 to 600 ng of total RNA. TCR beta libraries came from three nested multiplex PCR rounds using slightly modified ARM-PCR. The two initial PCR rounds, ten to eleven cycles each, used TRBV1-TRBV30 forward and C-beta reverse primers. TCRdb redid the calling of the multiplex PCR reads with MiXCR, one entry per CDR3 protein. The profile shows approximately 88,000 distinct CDR3 sequences, 68% of them singletons. Co-extracting RNA and DNA was done with roughly 18-32 mg of unsorted bulk tissue as input. Patients had primary liver carcinoma treated by surgical resection. The patients lived with chronic HBV infection and had not yet received any treatment.

The TCR comes from a man aged 35 to 55 with primary liver carcinoma and hepatitis B virus infection. Sequences were obtained from tumor-adjacent normal liver tissue. The chain joins TRBV4-1 to TRBJ2-1, with 10 bases that match TRBD2. The DNA of the CDR3 is TGCGCCAGCGGCCAAGTCGCGATTAGCGGGGGGTACAATGAGCAGTTCTTC. Residues: CASGQVAISGGYNEQFF.